The present entry profiles one TCR beta chain with its context. Its specificity is not known. PCR involved 60 Vbeta and 13 Jbeta primers. Using immunoSEQ multiplex PCR, the repertoire was profiled, and TCRdb retains in-frame clones only, with some absent. The sample includes about 150,000 clones, 79% of them seen just once. CDR1 and CDR2 from the germline V gene are MNHNS and SASEGT. CDR3 size: 11 residues. Trimming stripped 5 bases from V and 9 bases from J, with 11 bases between. This sample stems from a study of cytomegalovirus exposure and HLA in healthy donors. General study results and limits: Per a later analysis, HLA-associated TCR beta chains showed more clonal expansion than other, equally common TCR beta chains. There were around 160 TCR beta chains listed as cytomegalovirus-associated. Researchers reported in a later analysis that a missense DCLRE1C variant was tied to TCR beta V- and J-gene trimming.

J is TRBJ2-7 and V is TRBV6-1; D remains unclear. The sequence came from a man aged 45 to 65 in good health and CMV-seropositive. Sequencing was carried out using PBMCs. The CDR3 nucleotides are TGTGCCAGCAGTCAAGGTAAAGCGCAGTACTTC. Protein sequence: CASSQGKAQYF.